The 29 T cell receptor beta chains below all came from one sample that was sequenced in a study of blood T cell repertoires in COVID-19. The method was immunoSEQ multiplex PCR; TCRdb's version includes in-frame clones alone and lacks a portion of them. The sample has about 220,000 clones; over 70% are singletons. Sample: peripheral blood. Source of these receptors: an older woman with acute or convalescent COVID-19.

This chain joins TRBV5-1 and TRBJ2-3, with 10 bases identical to TRBD1. The CDR3 sequence is 13 residues long. The V and J ends lost 3 bases and 9 bases, in that order; junction bases with no gene match: 4. Germline V CDR1 and CDR2: SGHRS, YFSETQ. The CDR3 protein is CASSSGGQGTQYF. CDR3 in DNA: TGCGCCAGCAGCTCAGGGGGACAGGGGACGCAGTATTTT.

The chain joins TRBV5-1 to TRBJ2-5, with 8 bases identical to TRBD2. Germline values: CDR1 SGHRS, CDR2 YFSETQ. V lost 0 bases and J lost 1; bases outside the gene matches: 5. The CDR3 totals 16 residues. The CDR3 loop is CASSLALAGIQETQYF. CDR3 nucleotides: TGCGCCAGCAGCTTGGCGTTAGCGGGGATCCAAGAGACCCAGTACTTC.

The chain combines TRBV18 with TRBJ1-1; 7 nucleotides agree with TRBD1. The germline CDR1 and CDR2 sequences are KGHSH and LQKENI. J lost 0 bases, V lost 4 bases, and 8 bases had no gene match. The CDR3 is 16 residues long. In DNA form, the CDR3 reads TGTGCCAGCTCACGCGGACAGGCGGATTTGAACACTGAAGCTTTCTTT. Translating gives CASSRGQADLNTEAFF.

The sample holds a few counts of this clone. The chain has TRBV10-2 and TRBJ1-6; no reliable D call. In germline, CDR1 is WSHSY, CDR2 SAAADI. The ends were cut back, 0 bases at V and 13 bases at J, with 13 bases in the middle. The CDR3 spans 14 residues. The CDR3 reads CASSESTQTTPLHF. The CDR3 coding sequence is TGCGCCAGCAGTGAGTCGACTCAGACGACGCCCCTCCACTTT.

The table lists this clone with a count of one. V gene TRBV6-2 or TRBV6-3 combines with J gene TRBJ2-3, with 10 bases matching TRBD2. The CDR3 is made up of 16 amino acids. J lost 6 bases, V lost 6 bases, and 12 bases had no gene match. CDR1 and CDR2 from the germline V gene are MNHEY and SVGEGT. CDR3 loop: CASSLAGGIPVDTQYF. In DNA form, the CDR3 reads TGTGCCAGCAGCTTAGCGGGGGGTATCCCGGTGGATACGCAGTATTTT.

V and J are TRBV11-1 and TRBJ2-1, with TRBD1 identical over 8 bases. Germline trimming cut 2 bases from V and 3 bases from J; bases unmatched to any gene: 3. Germline V gives CDR1 SGHAT, CDR2 FQDESV (reference sequence). CDR3 size: 15 residues. The DNA of the CDR3 is TGTGCCAGCAGCTTACCAGGGGGCGGCTACAATGAGCAGTTCTTC. It yields the protein CASSLPGGGYNEQFF. The variable domain in full, with the rest retrieved from reference TRBV11-1 and TRBJ2-1, is EAEVAQSPRYKITEKSQAVAFWCDPISGHATLYWYRQILGQGPELLVQFQDESVVDDSQLPKDRFSAERLKGVDSTLKIQPAELGDSAMYLCASSLPGGGYNEQFFGPGTRLTVL.

The chain joins TRBV27 to TRBJ2-1; 14 bases are shared with TRBD2. V shed 3 bases and J 3 bases; nucleotides not matched to a gene: 7. CDR1 is MNHEY, CDR2 SMNVEV, per germline (reference sequence). The CDR3 consists of 18 residues. The CDR3 nucleotides read TGTGCCAGCAGTTTCGAAGGGACTAGCGGGGGATACTACAATGAGCAGTTCTTC. Protein sequence: CASSFEGTSGGYYNEQFF.

This clone was seen just once. The rearrangement links TRBV10-3 to TRBJ1-5; TRBD1 aligns across 10 bases. Looked up from germline, CDR1 is ENHRY and CDR2 is SYGVKD. The CDR3 runs to 13 residues. With V trimmed by 6 bases and J by 5 bases, 1 base remained unmatched. CDR3 sequence (DNA): TGTGCCATCAGCGGACAGGGGGATCAGCCCCAGCATTTT. Translation: CAISGQGDQPQHF.

The chain uses TRBV19 and TRBJ2-1; 9 bases fit TRBD2. Germline assignment: CDR1 LNHDA and CDR2 SQIVND (reference sequence). CDR3 size: 18 residues. Unmatched junction bases numbered 9, after V lost 3 bases and J lost 0 bases. The CDR3 reads CASSIDAGGPNSYNEQFF. The CDR3 DNA reads TGTGCCAGTAGTATCGACGCGGGGGGGCCCAACTCCTACAATGAGCAGTTCTTC.

This chain uses TRBV6-2 or TRBV6-3 with TRBJ2-1; TRBD2 matches 8 bases. The germline gives CDR1 MNHEY, CDR2 SVGEGT. This CDR3 comprises 17 residues. The V gene end was trimmed by 6 bases and the J gene end by 0 bases; junction bases not matched to a gene: 10. The CDR3 reads CASSTPRGADSYNEQFF. The CDR3 DNA reads as TGTGCCAGCAGCACCCCGCGGGGGGCTGACTCCTACAATGAGCAGTTCTTC.

This clone was found once. The chain couples TRBV5-1 to TRBJ2-1; D possibly corresponds to TRBD1 (5 bases). This CDR3 is 14 amino acids long. Between the trimmed V and J ends, which lost 2 bases and 5 bases, there was a span of 11 bases. From germline, CDR1 is SGHRS and CDR2 YFSETQ. DNA for the CDR3: TGCGCCAGCAGCTTCAGGACAAGCGACAATGAGCAGTTCTTC. This sequence encodes CASSFRTSDNEQFF.

Notes on this clone: Within the sample, other DNA sequences also encode this same CDR3. This chain links TRBV25-1 with TRBJ2-3; weak D call: TRBD2 (5 bases). The V gene lost 3 bases and the J gene lost 0 bases, with 13 bases spanning the gap. The CDR3 loop spans 16 amino acids. Germline lookup yields CDR1 MGHDK and CDR2 SYGVNS. The CDR3 here is CASSDPGTSSTDTQYF. In DNA, the CDR3 is TGTGCCAGCAGTGATCCGGGAACAAGTAGCACAGATACGCAGTATTTT.

This chain links TRBV10-1 with TRBJ2-2; 10 bases match TRBD1. The trim removed 6 bases at V and 4 bases at J, leaving 2 bases unmatched. CDR1 and CDR2 (germline): WNHNN, SYGVQD (reference sequence). This CDR3 comprises 14 residues. CDR3 nucleotide sequence: TGCGCCAGCAGCGGACAGGGGGGCACCGGGGAGCTGTTTTTT. Translated, it gives CASSGQGGTGELFF.

The chain has TRBV9 and TRBJ2-1; D possibly corresponds to TRBD2 (6 bases). CDR1 and CDR2 (germline): SGDLS, YYNGEE. The CDR3 loop spans 15 amino acids. V was trimmed by 4 bases and J by 2 bases, leaving 13 bases between them. In nucleotides, the CDR3 is TGTGCCAGCAGCATCAGCGGGCTGACCTACAATGAGCAGTTCTTC. Protein sequence: CASSISGLTYNEQFF.

This clone appeared once. The rearrangement joins TRBV7-3 to TRBJ2-3; D not certain. V was trimmed by 5 bases and J by 7 bases, leaving 13 bases between them. This CDR3 contains 13 residues. Germline assignment: CDR1 SGHTA and CDR2 FQGTGA. The CDR3 loop reads CASSADWRNTQYF. The DNA of the CDR3 is TGTGCCAGCAGCGCCGACTGGAGAAATACGCAGTATTTT.

This clone occurred once. V and J are TRBV2 and TRBJ1-1; no clear D gene. CDR3 length equals 13 residues. Germline CDR1 SNHLY, CDR2 FYNNEI. V lost 3 bases and J lost 4, with 9 bases in between. The CDR3 DNA follows: TGTGCCAGCAGTGAGGAGGGAGGCACTGAAGCTTTCTTT. It translates to CASSEEGGTEAFF. Full variable domain (rest looked up from reference TRBV2 and TRBJ1-1): EPEVTQTPSHQVTQMGQEVILRCVPISNHLYFYWYRQILGQKVEFLVSFYNNEISEKSEIFDDQFSVERPDGSNFTLKIRSTKLEDSAMYFCASSEEGGTEAFFGQGTRLTVV.

This clone was seen only once. V and J are TRBV7-7 and TRBJ2-2; 8 nucleotides match TRBD1. The CDR3 runs to 16 residues. J was trimmed by 3 bases and V by 3 bases; bases with no gene match: 6. Germline CDR1 reads SSHAT; CDR2 reads FNYEAQ (reference sequence). CDR3 region: CASSFLQGGDTGELFF. CDR3 coding DNA: TGTGCCAGCAGCTTTTTACAGGGGGGTGACACCGGGGAGCTGTTTTTT.

The rearrangement uses TRBV7-8 and TRBJ2-7; 7 nucleotides line up with TRBD2. Germline V gene sequence: CDR1 SGHVS, CDR2 FQNEAQ. V shed 2 bases, J shed 3 bases, and the junction held 13 bases outside the gene matches. The CDR3 consists of 17 residues. Here the CDR3 reads CASSLSVSLAERYEQYF. The CDR3 bases are TGTGCCAGCAGCTTATCCGTTTCGCTAGCGGAGCGCTACGAGCAGTACTTC. Looking up the rest from reference TRBV7-8 and TRBJ2-7 gives the full variable domain: GAGVSQSPRYKVAKRGQDVALRCDPISGHVSLFWYQQALGQGPEFLTYFQNEAQLDKSGLPSDRFFAERPEGSVSTLKIQRTQQEDSAVYLCASSLSVSLAERYEQYFGPGTRLTVT.

This chain connects TRBV2 to TRBJ2-5, with D perhaps TRBD1 (5 bases). The germline CDR1 and CDR2 sequences are SNHLY and FYNNEI. V was shortened by 4 bases and J by 5 bases, with 11 bases between the two germline ends. The CDR3 has 13 amino acids. CDR3 sequence reads: CASSGIRGETQYF. The CDR3 DNA reads as TGTGCCAGCAGTGGAATTAGGGGCGAGACCCAGTACTTC.

The J gene is TRBJ2-5, the V gene TRBV4-1; 11 bases match TRBD2. J lost 2 bases, V lost 1 base, and 18 bases had no gene match. The CDR3 is made up of 21 amino acids. Germline CDR1 is MGHRA and CDR2 is YSYEKL. The DNA for the CDR3 is TGCGCCAGCAGCCAAGCGACGACAGTGCGGCTAGCGGGGGGCGGGCAAGAGACCCAGTACTTC. Protein: CASSQATTVRLAGGGQETQYF.

V gene TRBV5-1 combines with J gene TRBJ1-1, with a weak D call TRBD1 (6 bases). This CDR3 is built from 16 residues. The V end lost 4 bases, the J end lost 3 bases, and 19 bases lay between the germline ends. CDR1 and CDR2 from the germline V gene are SGHRS and YFSETQ. CDR3 bases: TGCGCCAGCAGCCCTAGGGGCGGGGGCGCGGACACTGAAGCTTTCTTT. Translating gives CASSPRGGGADTEAFF.

The chain carries TRBV6-2 or TRBV6-3 and TRBJ2-5, with D unresolved. CDR1 is MNHEY, CDR2 SVGEGT, per germline. CDR3 size: 12 residues. V lost 6 bases to trimming and J lost 5 bases, with 10 bases between them. Here the CDR3 DNA reads TGTGCCAGCAGCCTCCTATGGGAGACCCAGTACTTC. This codes for CASSLLWETQYF.

The chain links TRBV4-1 to TRBJ2-2; unclear D gene. In germline, CDR1 is MGHRA, CDR2 YSYEKL. The CDR3 extends over 15 amino acids. V shed 6 bases and J shed 1 base, with 12 bases lying between them. The CDR3 region has the DNA TGCGCCAGCAGGGAACAGTTCGGGAACACCGGGGAGCTGTTTTTT. Its translation: CASREQFGNTGELFF.

The J gene is TRBJ1-6, the V gene TRBV18; TRBD1 agrees at 7 bases. Germline V gene lookup returns CDR1 KGHSH and CDR2 LQKENI. J was trimmed by 5 bases and V by 3 bases; bases with no gene match: 10. This CDR3 is built from 17 residues. CDR3 nucleotide sequence: TGTGCCAGCTCACCCAGCGCGACAGGGTTGAATAATTCACCCCTCCACTTT. This translates into CASSPSATGLNNSPLHF. The full variable domain, completed using reference TRBV18 and TRBJ1-6, is NAGVMQNPRHLVRRRGQEARLRCSPMKGHSHVYWYRQLPEEGLKFMVYLQKENIIDESGMPKERFSAEFPKEGPSILRIQQVVRGDSAAYFCASSPSATGLNNSPLHFGNGTRLTVT.

The chain is built from TRBV19 and TRBJ2-2; 7 nucleotides agree with TRBD1. This CDR3 has 15 residues. CDR1 and CDR2 (germline): LNHDA, SQIVND (reference sequence). The V and J ends lost 6 bases and 2 bases, in that order; junction bases with no gene match: 6. CDR3 protein: CASSPGTANTGELFF. The CDR3 DNA sequence: TGTGCCAGTAGCCCCGGGACAGCAAACACCGGGGAGCTGTTTTTT.

The chain has TRBV5-1 and TRBJ1-2; D is possibly TRBD1 (5 bases). Trimming pared 5 bases from V and 6 bases from J, leaving 17 bases between. The CDR3 runs 14 residues. Germline V gene sequence: CDR1 SGHRS, CDR2 YFSETQ. The CDR3 DNA reads as TGCGCCAGCAGTCAGATCGGGGGAGGGGATGGCTACACCTTC. This translates into CASSQIGGGDGYTF.

The gene calls are TRBV19 and TRBJ2-5, with TRBD1 matching 8 bases. This CDR3 region has 14 residues. Germline V gives CDR1 LNHDA, CDR2 SQIVND (reference sequence). V gave up 6 bases and J gave up 5 bases; unmatched junction bases: 8. The CDR3 here is CASRGTGSGETQYF. The CDR3 nucleotides read TGTGCCAGTAGGGGGACAGGTTCTGGTGAGACCCAGTACTTC.

The rearrangement uses TRBV3-1 (or the pseudogene TRBV3-2) and TRBJ2-3, with 14 bases lining up with TRBD2. In germline, CDR1 is LGHDT, CDR2 YNNKEL (reference sequence). The CDR3 spans 18 residues. Trimming cost V 4 bases and J 0 bases; bases outside gene matches: 6. DNA of the CDR3: TGTGCCAGCAGCCCCCGACTAGCGGGGGGGATTAGCACAGATACGCAGTATTTT. As protein: CASSPRLAGGISTDTQYF.

The genes are TRBV6-2 or TRBV6-3 and TRBJ1-5; 7 positions agree with TRBD1. This CDR3 region has 16 residues. The germline V gene has CDR1 MNHEY and CDR2 SVGEGT. Unmatched junction bases numbered 4, after V lost 0 bases and J lost 2 bases. CDR3: CASSYSIGTGNQPQHF. In nucleotides, the CDR3 is TGTGCCAGCAGTTACTCGATCGGGACAGGCAATCAGCCCCAGCATTTT.